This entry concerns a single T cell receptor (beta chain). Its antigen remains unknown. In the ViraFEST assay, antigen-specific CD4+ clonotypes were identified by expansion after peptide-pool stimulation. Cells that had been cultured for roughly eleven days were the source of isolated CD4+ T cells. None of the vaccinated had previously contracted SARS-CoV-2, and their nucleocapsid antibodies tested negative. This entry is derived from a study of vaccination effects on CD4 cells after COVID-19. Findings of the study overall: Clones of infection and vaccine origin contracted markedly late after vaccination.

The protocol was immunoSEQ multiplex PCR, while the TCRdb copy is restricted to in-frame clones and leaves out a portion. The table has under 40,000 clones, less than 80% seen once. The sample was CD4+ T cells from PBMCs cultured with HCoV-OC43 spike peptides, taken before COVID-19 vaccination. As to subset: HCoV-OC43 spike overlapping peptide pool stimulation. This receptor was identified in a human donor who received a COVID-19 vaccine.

CDR3 sequence (DNA): TGTGCCAGCAGCGTAGTTCCCCAGCACACAGATACGCAGTATTTT. This sequence encodes CASSVVPQHTDTQYF. The chain links TRBV9 to TRBJ2-3; D is ambiguous. Per germline, CDR1 SGDLS and CDR2 YYNGEE. The CDR3 consists of 15 residues. V gave up 0 bases and J gave up 2 bases, with 10 bases separating them. Variable domain in full (rest from reference TRBV9 and TRBJ2-3): DSGVTQTPKHLITATGQRVTLRCSPRSGDLSVYWYQQSLDQGLQFLIQYYNGEERAKGNILERFSAQQFPDLHSELNLSSLELGDSALYFCASSVVPQHTDTQYFGPGTRLTVL.